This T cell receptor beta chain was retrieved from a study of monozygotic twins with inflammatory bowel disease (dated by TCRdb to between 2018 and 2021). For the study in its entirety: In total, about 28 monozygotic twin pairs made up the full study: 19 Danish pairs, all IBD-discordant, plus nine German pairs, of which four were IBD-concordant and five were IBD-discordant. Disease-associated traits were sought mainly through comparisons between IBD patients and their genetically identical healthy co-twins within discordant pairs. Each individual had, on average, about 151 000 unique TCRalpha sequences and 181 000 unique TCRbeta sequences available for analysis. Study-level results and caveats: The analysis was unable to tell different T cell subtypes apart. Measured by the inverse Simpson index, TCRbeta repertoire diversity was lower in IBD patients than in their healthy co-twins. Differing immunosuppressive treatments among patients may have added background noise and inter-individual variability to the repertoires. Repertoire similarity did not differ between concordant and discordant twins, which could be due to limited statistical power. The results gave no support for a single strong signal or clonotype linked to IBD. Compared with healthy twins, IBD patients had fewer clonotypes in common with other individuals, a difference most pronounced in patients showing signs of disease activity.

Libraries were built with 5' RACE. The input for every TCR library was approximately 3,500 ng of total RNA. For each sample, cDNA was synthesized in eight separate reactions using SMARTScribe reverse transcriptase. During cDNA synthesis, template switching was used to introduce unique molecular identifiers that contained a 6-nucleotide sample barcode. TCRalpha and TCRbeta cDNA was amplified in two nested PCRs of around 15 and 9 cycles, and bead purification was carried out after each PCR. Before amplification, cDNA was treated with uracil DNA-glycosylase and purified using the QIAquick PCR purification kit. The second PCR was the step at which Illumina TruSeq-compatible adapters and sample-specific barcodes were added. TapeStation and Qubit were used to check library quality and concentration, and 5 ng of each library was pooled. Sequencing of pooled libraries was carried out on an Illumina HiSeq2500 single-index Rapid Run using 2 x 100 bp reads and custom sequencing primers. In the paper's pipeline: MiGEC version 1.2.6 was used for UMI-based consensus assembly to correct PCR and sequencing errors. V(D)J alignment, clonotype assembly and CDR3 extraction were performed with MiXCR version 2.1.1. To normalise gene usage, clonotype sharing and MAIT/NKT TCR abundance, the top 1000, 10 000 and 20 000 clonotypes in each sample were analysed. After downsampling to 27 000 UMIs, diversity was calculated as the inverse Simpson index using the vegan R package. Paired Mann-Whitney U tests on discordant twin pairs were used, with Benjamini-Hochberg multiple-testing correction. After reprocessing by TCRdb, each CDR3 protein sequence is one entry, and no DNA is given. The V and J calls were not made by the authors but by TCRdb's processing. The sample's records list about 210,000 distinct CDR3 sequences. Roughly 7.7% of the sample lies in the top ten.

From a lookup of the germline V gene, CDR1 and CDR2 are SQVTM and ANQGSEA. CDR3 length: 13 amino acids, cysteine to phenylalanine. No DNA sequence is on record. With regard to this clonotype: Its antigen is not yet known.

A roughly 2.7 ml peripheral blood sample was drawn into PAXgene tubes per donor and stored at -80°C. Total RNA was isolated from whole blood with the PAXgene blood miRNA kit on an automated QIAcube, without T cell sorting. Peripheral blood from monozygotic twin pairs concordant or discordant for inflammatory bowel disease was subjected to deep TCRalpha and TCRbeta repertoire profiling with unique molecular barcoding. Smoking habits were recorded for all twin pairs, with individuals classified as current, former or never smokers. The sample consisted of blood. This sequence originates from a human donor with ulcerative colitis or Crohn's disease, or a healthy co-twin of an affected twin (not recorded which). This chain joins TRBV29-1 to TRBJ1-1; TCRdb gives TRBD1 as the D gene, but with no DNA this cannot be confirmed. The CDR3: CSVAGQGSGVAFF. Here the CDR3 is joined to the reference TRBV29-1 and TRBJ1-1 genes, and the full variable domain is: SAVISQKPSRDICQRGTSLTIQCQVDSQVTMMFWYRQQPGQSLTLIATANQGSEATYESGFVIDKFPISRPNLTFSTLTVSNMSPEDSSIYLCSVAGQGSGVAFFGQGTRLTVV.